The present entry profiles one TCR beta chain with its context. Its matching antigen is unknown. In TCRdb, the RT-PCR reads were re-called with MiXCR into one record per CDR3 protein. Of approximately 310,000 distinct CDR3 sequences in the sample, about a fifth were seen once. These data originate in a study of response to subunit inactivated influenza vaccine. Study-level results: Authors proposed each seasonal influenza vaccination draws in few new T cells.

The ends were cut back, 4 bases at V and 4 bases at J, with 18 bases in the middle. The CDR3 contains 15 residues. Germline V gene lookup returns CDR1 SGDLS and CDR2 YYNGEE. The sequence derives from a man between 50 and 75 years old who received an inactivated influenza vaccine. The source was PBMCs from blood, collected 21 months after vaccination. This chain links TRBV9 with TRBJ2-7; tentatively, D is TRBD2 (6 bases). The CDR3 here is CASSPLADFIYEQYF. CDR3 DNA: TGTGCCAGCAGCCCTTTAGCGGACTTTATATACGAGCAGTACTTC.